One T cell receptor beta chain is described in this entry. Its specificity is not known. The length of the CDR3 is 16 residues. Germline V gene sequence: CDR1 MNHNY, CDR2 SVGAGI (reference sequence). V shed 2 bases and J 6 bases; nucleotides not matched to a gene: 12. This sample is drawn from a study of shared clonotypes between healthy human individuals. Study results and caveats: It was the non-shared clonotypes that had lower generation probabilities than clonotypes shared by all four donors. Only blood was sampled, and tissue TCR repertoires likely differ from blood ones. At large depth, rarefaction still showed sorted-subset sequencing to be incomplete.

Profiled with immunoSEQ multiplex PCR; TCRdb holds only in-frame clones, not every one. The sample contains over a million clones, roughly 96% of which appear only once. Naive CD45RA+ and memory CD45RA-negative subsets were split from CD4+ cells. Source material: naive CD4+ T cells sorted from blood. Subset denoted: CD45RA+ positively selected. This chain links TRBV6-6 with TRBJ1-2; 7 nucleotides match TRBD1. This TCR derives from a man aged 25-40 years in good health. The CDR3 sequence is CASSYPNTGTENGYTF. In DNA, the CDR3 is TGTGCCAGCAGTTACCCAAATACCGGGACAGAGAATGGCTACACCTTC.